This TCR beta chain was found in a study of blood T cells in healthy people across ages. Points from the study as a whole: The study found more naive CD4+ cells and higher diversity in long-lived than aged donors.

This clonotype is labeled as medium-sized. Its antigen remains unknown. Primers used in a second PCR of roughly 6 to 12 cycles were a sample-barcoded 5' primer and a J-beta primer mix. TCRdb re-derived calls from the 5' RACE reads in MiXCR, one entry per CDR3 protein. The profile covers about 930,000 distinct CDR3 sequences, with about 27% appearing a single time and 9.5% to 13% taken by the ten largest. This CDR3 has 15 amino acids. Germline V lookup: CDR1 LGHNT, CDR2 FRNRAP. Trimming shortened V by 3 bases and J by 6 bases, and 15 bases separated the two germline ends. These data were likewise used in another study, on T cells of mothers and their children.

Source material: blood. This chain connects TRBV12-5 to TRBJ2-1, with D possibly being TRBD1 (6 bases). The receptor was derived from a woman between 40 and 55 years old in good health. CDR3 sequence reads: CASGLSVGASNEQFF. The CDR3 region has the DNA TGTGCTAGTGGTTTATCGGTGGGGGCTAGCAATGAGCAGTTCTTC.